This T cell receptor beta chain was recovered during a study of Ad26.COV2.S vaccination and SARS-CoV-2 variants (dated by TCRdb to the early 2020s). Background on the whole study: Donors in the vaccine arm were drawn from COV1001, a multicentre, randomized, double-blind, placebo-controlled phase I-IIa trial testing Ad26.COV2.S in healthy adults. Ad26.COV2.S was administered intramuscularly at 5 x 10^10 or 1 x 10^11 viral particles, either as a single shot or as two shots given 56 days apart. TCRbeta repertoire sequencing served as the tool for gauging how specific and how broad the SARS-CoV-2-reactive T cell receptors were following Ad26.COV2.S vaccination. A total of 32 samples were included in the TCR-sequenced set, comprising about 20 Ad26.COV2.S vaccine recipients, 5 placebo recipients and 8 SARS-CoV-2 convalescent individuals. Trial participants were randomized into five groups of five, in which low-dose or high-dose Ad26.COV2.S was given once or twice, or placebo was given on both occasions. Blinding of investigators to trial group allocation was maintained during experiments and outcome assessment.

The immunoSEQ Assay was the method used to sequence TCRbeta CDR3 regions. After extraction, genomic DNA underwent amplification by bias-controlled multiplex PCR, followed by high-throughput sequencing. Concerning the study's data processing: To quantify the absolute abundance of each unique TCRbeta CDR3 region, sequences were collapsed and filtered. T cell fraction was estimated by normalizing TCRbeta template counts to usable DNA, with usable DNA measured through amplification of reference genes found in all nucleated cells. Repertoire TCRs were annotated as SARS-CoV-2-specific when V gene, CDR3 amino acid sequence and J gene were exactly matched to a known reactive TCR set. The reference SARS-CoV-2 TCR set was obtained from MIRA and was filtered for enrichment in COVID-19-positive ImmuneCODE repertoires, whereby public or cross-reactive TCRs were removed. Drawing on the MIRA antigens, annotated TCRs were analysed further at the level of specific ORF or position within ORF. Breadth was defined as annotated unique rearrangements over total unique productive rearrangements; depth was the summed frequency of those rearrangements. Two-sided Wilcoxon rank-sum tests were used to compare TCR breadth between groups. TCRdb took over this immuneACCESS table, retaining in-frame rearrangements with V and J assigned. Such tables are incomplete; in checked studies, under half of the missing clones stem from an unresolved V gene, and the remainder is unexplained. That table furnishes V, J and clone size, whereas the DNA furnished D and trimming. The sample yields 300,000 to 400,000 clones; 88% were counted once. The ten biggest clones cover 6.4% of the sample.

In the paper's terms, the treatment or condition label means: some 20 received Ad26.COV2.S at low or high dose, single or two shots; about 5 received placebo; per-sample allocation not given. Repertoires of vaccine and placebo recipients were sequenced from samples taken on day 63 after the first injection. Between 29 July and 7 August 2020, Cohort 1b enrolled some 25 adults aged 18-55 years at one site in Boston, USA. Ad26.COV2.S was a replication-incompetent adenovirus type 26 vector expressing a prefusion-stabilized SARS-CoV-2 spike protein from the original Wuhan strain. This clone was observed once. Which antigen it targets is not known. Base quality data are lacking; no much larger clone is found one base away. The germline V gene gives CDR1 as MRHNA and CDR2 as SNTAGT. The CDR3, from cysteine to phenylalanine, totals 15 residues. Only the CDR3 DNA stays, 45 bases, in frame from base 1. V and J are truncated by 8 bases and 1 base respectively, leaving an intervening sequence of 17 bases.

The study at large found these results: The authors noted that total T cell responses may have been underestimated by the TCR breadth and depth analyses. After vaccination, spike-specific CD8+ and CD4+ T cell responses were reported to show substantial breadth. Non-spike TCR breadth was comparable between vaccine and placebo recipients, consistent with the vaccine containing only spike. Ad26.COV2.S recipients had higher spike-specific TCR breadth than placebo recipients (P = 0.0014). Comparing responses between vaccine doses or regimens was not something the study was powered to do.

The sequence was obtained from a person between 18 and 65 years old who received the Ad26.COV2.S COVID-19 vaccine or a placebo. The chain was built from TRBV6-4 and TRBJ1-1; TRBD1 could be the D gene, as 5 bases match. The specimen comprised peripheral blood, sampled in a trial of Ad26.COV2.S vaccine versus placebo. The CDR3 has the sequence CASLMDGGGNTEAFF. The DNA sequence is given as TGTGCCAGCCTAATGGACGGGGGTGGGAACACTGAAGCTTTCTTT.